The rows below give T cell receptor beta chains drawn from one sample of a study of cytomegalovirus exposure and HLA in healthy donors. TCRdb keeps only in-frame clones here, not all; method: immunoSEQ multiplex PCR. The sample includes roughly 120,000 clones, 70% to 90% of them seen just once. Sequencing was done on a sample of PBMCs. These receptors came from a young man in good health and CMV-seropositive. The CDR3 runs from the conserved cysteine through the conserved F or W. A D gene is named only where the DNA matches it firmly. Clone size, where shown, is once, few, many, or a class for clones that have expanded.

abundance: .
j_gene: TRBJ2-7
v_gene: TRBV27
d_gene: TRBD1
CDR3aa: CASSFLGQTYEQYF
CDR3nt: TGTGCCAGCAGTTTTTTGGGACAGACCTACGAGCAGTACTTC

abundance: .
j_gene: TRBJ2-1
v_gene: TRBV6-4
d_gene: TRBD2
CDR3aa: CASSEDSGDSGEQFF
CDR3nt: TGTGCCAGCAGTGAGGATAGCGGGGACTCAGGGGAGCAGTTCTTC

abundance: .
j_gene: TRBJ1-6
v_gene: TRBV6-1
d_gene: .
CDR3aa: CASSMGHSDSPLHF
CDR3nt: TGTGCCAGCAGTATGGGGCATTCGGATTCACCCCTCCACTTT

abundance: once
j_gene: TRBJ2-7
v_gene: TRBV13
d_gene: .
CDR3aa: CASSSQGHLYEQYF
CDR3nt: TGTGCCAGCAGCTCGCAGGGCCACCTCTACGAGCAGTACTTC

abundance: .
j_gene: TRBJ2-6
v_gene: TRBV28
d_gene: TRBD1
CDR3aa: CASGLDRFTSGANVLTF
CDR3nt: TGTGCCAGTGGACTGGACAGGTTTACCTCTGGGGCCAACGTCCTGACTTTC

abundance: .
j_gene: TRBJ2-1
v_gene: TRBV5-1
d_gene: TRBD2
CDR3aa: CASSRIPTSGGTYNEQFF
CDR3nt: TGCGCCAGCAGCCGGATCCCAACTAGCGGGGGGACCTACAATGAGCAGTTCTTC

abundance: once
j_gene: TRBJ1-2
v_gene: TRBV27
d_gene: .
CDR3aa: CASSLSGHRLGYTF
CDR3nt: TGTGCCAGCAGTTTATCGGGACATCGACTTGGCTACACCTTC

abundance: .
j_gene: TRBJ2-1
v_gene: TRBV11-2
d_gene: TRBD2
CDR3aa: CASSSGLVRYNEQFF
CDR3nt: TGTGCCAGCAGCTCAGGACTAGTCCGATACAATGAGCAGTTCTTC

abundance: .
j_gene: TRBJ2-3
v_gene: TRBV19
d_gene: TRBD2
CDR3aa: CASRRTSGPDTQYF
CDR3nt: TGTGCCAGTAGGCGGACTAGCGGTCCCGATACGCAGTATTTT

abundance: few
j_gene: TRBJ2-7
v_gene: TRBV5-4
d_gene: TRBD1
CDR3aa: CASSHPGQGAREQYF
CDR3nt: TGTGCCAGCAGCCACCCGGGACAGGGGGCAAGGGAGCAGTACTTC

abundance: .
j_gene: TRBJ1-4
v_gene: TRBV28
d_gene: TRBD1
CDR3aa: CASKLRRQGASEKLFF
CDR3nt: TGTGCCAGCAAACTACGGAGACAGGGGGCGAGTGAAAAACTGTTTTTT

abundance: .
j_gene: TRBJ1-2
v_gene: TRBV20-1
d_gene: .
CDR3aa: CSAMLGGYTF
CDR3nt: TGCAGTGCCATGCTAGGTGGCTACACCTTC

abundance: .
j_gene: TRBJ1-6
v_gene: TRBV6-5
d_gene: TRBD1
CDR3aa: CASSARGGDNSPLHF
CDR3nt: TGTGCCAGCAGTGCGCGAGGGGGCGATAATTCACCCCTCCACTTT

abundance: .
j_gene: TRBJ1-4
v_gene: TRBV11-2
d_gene: .
CDR3aa: CASSLKRGTNEKLFF
CDR3nt: TGTGCCAGCAGCTTAAAGAGAGGGACTAATGAAAAACTGTTTTTT

abundance: .
j_gene: TRBJ1-4
v_gene: TRBV10-3
d_gene: TRBD1
CDR3aa: CAISESDRARNEKLFF
CDR3nt: TGTGCCATCAGTGAGTCGGACAGGGCTAGGAATGAAAAACTGTTTTTT

abundance: few
j_gene: TRBJ1-4
v_gene: TRBV30
d_gene: .
CDR3aa: CAWRTEKELFF
CDR3nt: TGTGCCTGGAGGACGGAGAAGGAACTGTTTTTT

abundance: .
j_gene: TRBJ1-1
v_gene: TRBV21-1
d_gene: .
CDR3aa: CASSKVSRGTPTGTEAFF
CDR3nt: TGTGCCAGCAGCAAAGTAAGTAGGGGAACCCCTACCGGCACTGAAGCTTTCTTT

abundance: .
j_gene: TRBJ2-1
v_gene: TRBV29-1
d_gene: TRBD2
CDR3aa: CSVGGEGLAGLNEQFF
CDR3nt: TGCAGCGTTGGGGGGGAAGGACTAGCTGGTTTGAATGAGCAGTTCTTC